These 30 T cell receptor beta chains were all obtained from the same sample, sequenced in a study of Tregs in tolerant kidney transplant recipients. Clones were read by immunoSEQ multiplex PCR, and TCRdb kept only the in-frame ones, dropping some. Found here are roughly 70,000 clones, 70% to 90% of them singletons; the top ten hold 3.5% to 4.5%. Related graft donors supplied nonmyeloablative bone marrow transplants, and mixed chimerism was transient. The sequences come from CD4+ T cells from blood (PBMCs), collected 6 months after the transplant. The source is a human patient who received a combined kidney and bone marrow transplant. Some of the T cells may derive from the graft donor.

The genes are TRBV2 and TRBJ2-7; TRBD1 aligns across 9 bases. The CDR3 sequence is 12 residues long. Per the germline V gene, CDR1 is SNHLY and CDR2 is FYNNEI. The V and J ends lost 8 bases and 5 bases, in that order; junction bases with no gene match: 4. The CDR3 reads CASRDRVHEQYF. DNA of the CDR3: TGTGCCAGCCGGGACAGGGTCCACGAGCAGTACTTC.

The V call is TRBV18, the J call TRBJ2-7; 8 nucleotides line up with TRBD1. Unmatched junction bases numbered 12, after V lost 5 bases and J lost 3 bases. CDR3 size: 16 residues. Germline CDR1 and CDR2: KGHSH and LQKENI. The CDR3 DNA is TGTGCCAGCTCATCTACCGGGACAGGCAAACTCTACGAGCAGTACTTC. Translation: CASSSTGTGKLYEQYF.

The J gene is TRBJ1-1, the V gene TRBV12-5; D gene ambiguous. There are 17 residues in the CDR3. Germline V gene sequence: CDR1 LGHNT, CDR2 FRNRAP. Trimming left V 0 bases short and J 1 base short, with 15 bases between. CDR3 residues: CASGLVRQISGNTEAFF. The CDR3 nucleotides are TGTGCTAGTGGTTTGGTACGTCAAATCAGTGGGAACACTGAAGCTTTCTTT.

The chain employs TRBV7-2 and TRBJ2-3; D gene ambiguous. The CDR3 loop spans 15 amino acids. The V end was cut by 4 bases, the J end by 0 bases, with 11 bases between. Germline V gives CDR1 SGHTA, CDR2 FQGNSA. CDR3 nucleotide sequence: TGTGCCAGCAGCTCTCTAGGTACTAGCACAGATACGCAGTATTTT. Its protein is CASSSLGTSTDTQYF.

The sample holds one count of this clone. The chain is built from TRBV30 and TRBJ2-3; perhaps TRBD2 as D (5 bases). Trimming shortened V by 3 bases and J by 1 base, and 14 bases separated the two germline ends. Germline CDR1 is GTSNPN and CDR2 is SVGIG (reference sequence). The CDR3 is made up of 15 amino acids. In DNA, the CDR3 is TGTGCCTGGAGCCGGGGTAATGTTGGCACAGATACGCAGTATTTT. Its translation is CAWSRGNVGTDTQYF.

The chain recombines TRBV5-1 with TRBJ1-6; 7 bases align to TRBD1. The CDR3 length is 15 residues. CDR1 SGHRS and CDR2 YFSETQ come from the germline V gene. The J segment lost 7 bases and the V segment lost 3 bases, leaving 7 bases of the junction unmatched. This CDR3 reads CASSWTGTANSPLHF. The CDR3 nucleotides are TGCGCCAGCAGCTGGACCGGGACAGCCAATTCACCCCTCCACTTT.

V usage is TRBV7-2 and J usage is TRBJ1-1; D gene unclear. The V end was cut by 0 bases, the J end by 3 bases, with 8 bases between. This CDR3 contains 14 residues. Germline V lookup: CDR1 SGHTA, CDR2 FQGNSA. CDR3 bases: TGTGCCAGCAGCTTAGCGCCAGGTGACACTGAAGCTTTCTTT. Translation: CASSLAPGDTEAFF.

J is TRBJ1-1 and V is TRBV5-5; no clear D. Germline loops: CDR1 SGHKS, CDR2 YYEKEE (reference sequence). This CDR3 is built from 13 residues. V was cut by 0 bases and J by 4 bases, with 7 bases left in between. The CDR3: CASSLATGTEAFF. CDR3 DNA: TGTGCCAGCAGCTTGGCTACGGGCACTGAAGCTTTCTTT.

The chain uses TRBV27 and TRBJ2-2; D remains ambiguous. V was trimmed by 5 bases and J by 1 base, leaving 14 bases between them. CDR3 length: 16 residues. From germline, CDR1 is MNHEY and CDR2 SMNVEV (reference sequence). The CDR3 DNA reads as TGTGCCAGCAGTCTATTTGCGCTGATGAACACCGGGGAGCTGTTTTTT. Translated: CASSLFALMNTGELFF.

CDR3 amino acids: CATTRRARVSQETQYF. The CDR3 DNA is TGTGCCACCACGAGAAGGGCGCGGGTATCCCAAGAGACCCAGTACTTC. The genes are TRBV19 and TRBJ2-5; D perhaps matches TRBD2 (5 bases). Germline CDR1 LNHDA, CDR2 SQIVND (reference sequence). The CDR3 has 16 residues. Trimming removed 10 bases from V and 1 base from J, with 22 bases in between.

The chain carries TRBV19 and TRBJ2-2; possible D gene TRBD2, 5 bases. Germline CDR1 and CDR2: LNHDA and SQIVND (reference sequence). This CDR3 is 15 amino acids long. Trimming pared 5 bases from V and 5 bases from J, leaving 15 bases between. Written as DNA, the CDR3 is TGTGCCAGTAGTCCCGGGAACGGCCGGACCGGGGAGCTGTTTTTT. Translated: CASSPGNGRTGELFF.

The V and J genes are TRBV4-3 and TRBJ2-7; D is possibly TRBD1 (5 bases). V was trimmed by 0 bases and J by 3 bases, leaving 9 bases between them. The CDR3 loop spans 14 amino acids. From germline, CDR1 is LGHNA and CDR2 YSLEER. The CDR3 DNA sequence: TGCGCCAGCAGCCAAGATCCCAGGGACTACGAGCAGTACTTC. Translating it yields CASSQDPRDYEQYF.

Concerning this clone itself: Compared with germline, one end of the junction differs, possibly owing to a read error. Other nucleotide sequences in the sample specify the same CDR3. The genes are TRBV6-6 and TRBJ1-6; D gene unclear. The CDR3 is 15 amino acids. Per germline, CDR1 MNHNY and CDR2 SVGAGI (reference sequence). The CDR3 coding sequence is TGTGCCAGCAGTTACTCTGAGAGGGAGAATTCCCCCCTCCACTTT. Translated: CASSYSERENSPLHF.

This clone was seen once. This sequence joins TRBV7-2 and TRBJ2-5; possible D gene TRBD2, 5 bases. V lost 1 base to trimming and J lost 3 bases, with 12 bases between them. This CDR3 is built from 15 residues. Germline loops: CDR1 SGHTA, CDR2 FQGNSA. The CDR3 bases are TGTGCCAGCAGCTTAGTAGGTTTGGGAGAAGAGACCCAGTACTTC. The encoded protein is CASSLVGLGEETQYF. The whole variable domain, filled in from reference TRBV7-2 and TRBJ2-5, reads GAGVSQSPSNKVTEKGKDVELRCDPISGHTALYWYRQSLGQGLEFLIYFQGNSAPDKSGLPSDRFSAERTGGSVSTLTIQRTQQEDSAVYLCASSLVGLGEETQYFGPGTRLLVL.

The V call is TRBV9, the J call TRBJ2-2, with 10 nucleotides matching TRBD2. The germline gives CDR1 SGDLS, CDR2 YYNGEE. This CDR3 contains 16 residues. The junction had 10 bases not matched to a gene; V was cut back by 5 bases and J by 6 bases. The CDR3 is CASRLEAGGSAGELFF. The CDR3, as DNA: TGTGCCAGCAGACTCGAAGCGGGAGGGTCTGCCGGGGAGCTGTTTTTT.

The J gene is TRBJ2-3, the V gene TRBV10-3; maybe TRBD1 (5 bases). CDR3 size: 13 residues. The V end was cut by 3 bases, the J end by 1 base, with 5 bases between. Per germline, CDR1 ENHRY and CDR2 SYGVKD. The CDR3 nucleotides read TGTGCCATCAGTGAAGGGGGCACAGATACGCAGTATTTT. It codes for CAISEGGTDTQYF.

The rearrangement joins TRBV7-2 to TRBJ2-2; no clear D. Germline CDR1 SGHTA, CDR2 FQGNSA. There are 15 residues in the CDR3. V lost 3 bases, J lost 4 bases, and 12 bases lay in between. CDR3 amino acids: CASSLAGSTTGELFF. The CDR3, as DNA: TGTGCCAGCAGCTTGGCAGGTTCCACCACCGGGGAGCTGTTTTTT.

V is TRBV23-1 and J is TRBJ2-6; D is unclear. TRBV23-1 is designated an ORF whose function remains uncertain. V was shortened by 2 bases and J by 0 bases, with 5 bases between the two germline ends. This CDR3 spans 15 amino acids. The CDR3 protein is CASSQQASGANVLTF. DNA of the CDR3: TGCGCCAGCAGTCAACAGGCCTCTGGGGCCAACGTCCTGACTTTC.

The rearrangement links TRBV10-3 to TRBJ2-5; TRBD1 is a possible D gene (6 bases). This CDR3 has 16 amino acids. The V gene's germline CDR1 is ENHRY and CDR2 SYGVKD. With 1 base removed from V and 2 bases from J, the gap between germline ends came to 14 bases. The DNA of the CDR3 is TGTGCCATCAGTGAGTACGGGCGGACAGCTCAAGAGACCCAGTACTTC. Translating it yields CAISEYGRTAQETQYF.

V is TRBV27 and J is TRBJ2-3; D call uncertain. CDR1 MNHEY and CDR2 SMNVEV come from the germline V gene (reference sequence). The CDR3 is 14 residues long. V was clipped by 3 bases and J by 2 bases, with 9 bases between them. CDR3 DNA: TGTGCCAGCAGTTTTGGGCCCTTCACAGATACGCAGTATTTT. Protein sequence: CASSFGPFTDTQYF.

V gene TRBV11-2 combines with J gene TRBJ1-2, with D uncertain. Germline lookup yields CDR1 SGHAT and CDR2 FQNNGV. The CDR3 loop spans 15 amino acids. V shed 2 bases and J shed 1 base, with 11 bases lying between them. CDR3 coding DNA: TGTGCCAGCAGCTTAAACGGGTTCTATAACTATGGCTACACCTTC. This translates into CASSLNGFYNYGYTF.

J is TRBJ2-7 and V is TRBV19, with D perhaps matching TRBD2 (5 bases). CDR1 and CDR2 (germline): LNHDA, SQIVND (reference sequence). CDR3 length: 12 residues. V dropped 6 bases and J dropped 3 bases, with 9 bases sitting between them. This CDR3 reads CASRGDYYEQYF. In nucleotides, the CDR3 is TGTGCCAGTAGGGGAGATTACTACGAGCAGTACTTC.

J is TRBJ2-5 and V is TRBV5-4, with 13 bases fitting TRBD2. The germline CDR1 and CDR2 sequences are SGHNT and YYREEE (reference sequence). The ends lost 0 bases at V and 4 bases at J; junction bases unmatched: 0. This CDR3 region has 15 residues. CDR3 bases: TGTGCCAGCAGCTTGGGGACTAGCGGGAGAGAGACCCAGTACTTC. It is translated as CASSLGTSGRETQYF.

The V gene is TRBV11-2, the J gene TRBJ1-1; no clear D gene. The CDR3 is 12 amino acids. V lost 1 base and J lost 5, with 5 bases in between. Germline V gives CDR1 SGHAT, CDR2 FQNNGV. CDR3: CASSLAGTEAFF. The CDR3, as DNA: TGTGCCAGCAGCTTAGCGGGTACTGAAGCTTTCTTT.

V is TRBV15 and J is TRBJ2-3; 7 bases line up with TRBD2. J gave up 1 base and V 8 bases, and 12 bases lay outside the gene matches. The CDR3 consists of 16 residues. CDR1 LNHNV and CDR2 YYDKDF come from the germline V gene (reference sequence). CDR3 nucleotide sequence: TGTGCCACCCAAAGGGGTAGCGGGTATGGCACAGATACGCAGTATTTT. It encodes CATQRGSGYGTDTQYF.

The CDR3 DNA reads TGCGCCAGCAGCTTGGCCCCCGGGGCAGATACGCAGTATTTT. Amino acid sequence: CASSLAPGADTQYF. The chain recombines TRBV5-1 with TRBJ2-3; tentative D call: TRBD2 (5 bases). Germline V lookup: CDR1 SGHRS, CDR2 YFSETQ. V dropped 0 bases and J dropped 4 bases, with 9 bases sitting between them. CDR3 length: 14 amino acids.

The V call is TRBV7-3, the J call TRBJ2-3, with TRBD2 matching over 13 bases. V dropped 1 base and J dropped 2; count of bases not matched to a gene: 9. This CDR3 has 19 residues. Germline CDR1 reads SGHTA; CDR2 reads FQGTGA. CDR3 DNA: TGTGCCAGCAGCTTAAGGGGTCGACTAGCGGGGGGATACACAGATACGCAGTATTTT. Residues: CASSLRGRLAGGYTDTQYF.

This clone has only one observation. The rearrangement links TRBV11-1 to TRBJ1-1; no clear D gene. The germline V gene has CDR1 SGHAT and CDR2 FQDESV (reference sequence). V was pared by 1 base and J by 2 bases, with 5 bases between. The CDR3 has 13 residues. CDR3 loop: CASSLGGNTEAFF. CDR3 bases: TGTGCCAGCAGCTTAGGAGGCAACACTGAAGCTTTCTTT.

The CDR3 DNA follows: TGTGCCAGCAGCTTAGAGTGGCGGCCTAGCGGGAATACGCAGTATTTT. Translating gives CASSLEWRPSGNTQYF. The chain links TRBV7-2 to TRBJ2-3, with 9 bases identical to TRBD2. Germline CDR1 is SGHTA and CDR2 is FQGNSA. The junction had 9 bases not matched to a gene; V was cut back by 1 base and J by 7 bases. This CDR3 contains 16 residues.

The CDR3 is CASRNRRPHTEAFF. The CDR3 DNA is TGTGCCAGCAGGAACAGGAGACCACACACTGAAGCTTTCTTT. The V call is TRBV7-2, the J call TRBJ1-1; D perhaps matches TRBD1 (5 bases). Trimming pared 6 bases from V and 3 bases from J, leaving 14 bases between. Germline V CDR1 and CDR2: SGHTA, FQGNSA. This CDR3 region has 14 residues.